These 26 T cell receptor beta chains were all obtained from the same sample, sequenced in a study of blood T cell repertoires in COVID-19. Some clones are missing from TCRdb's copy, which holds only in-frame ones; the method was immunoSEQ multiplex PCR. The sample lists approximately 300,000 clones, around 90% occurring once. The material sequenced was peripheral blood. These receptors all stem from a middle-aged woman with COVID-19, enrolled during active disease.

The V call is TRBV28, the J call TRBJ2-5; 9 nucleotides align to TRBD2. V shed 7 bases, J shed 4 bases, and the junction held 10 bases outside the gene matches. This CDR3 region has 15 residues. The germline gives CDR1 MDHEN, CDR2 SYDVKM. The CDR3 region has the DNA TGTGCCAGCACCATCTTAGCGGGAGTCGTAGAGACCCAGTACTTC. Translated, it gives CASTILAGVVETQYF. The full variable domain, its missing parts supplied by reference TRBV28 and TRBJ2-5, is DVKVTQSSRYLVKRTGEKVFLECVQDMDHENMFWYRQDPGLGLRLIYFSYDVKMKEKGDIPEGYSVSREKKERFSLILESASTNQTSMYLCASTILAGVVETQYFGPGTRLLVL.

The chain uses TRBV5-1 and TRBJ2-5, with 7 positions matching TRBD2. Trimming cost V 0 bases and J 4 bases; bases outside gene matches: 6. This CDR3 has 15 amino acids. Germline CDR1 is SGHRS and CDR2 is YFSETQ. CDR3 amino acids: CASSLAGGRAETQYF. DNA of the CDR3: TGCGCCAGCAGCTTGGCCGGGGGGAGGGCAGAGACCCAGTACTTC.

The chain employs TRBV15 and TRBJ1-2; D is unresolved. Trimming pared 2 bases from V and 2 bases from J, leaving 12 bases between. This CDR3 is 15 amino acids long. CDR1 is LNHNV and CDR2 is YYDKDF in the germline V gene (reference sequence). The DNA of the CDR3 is TGTGCCACCAGCAGATTGGCCGACATGAACTATGGCTACACCTTC. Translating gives CATSRLADMNYGYTF.

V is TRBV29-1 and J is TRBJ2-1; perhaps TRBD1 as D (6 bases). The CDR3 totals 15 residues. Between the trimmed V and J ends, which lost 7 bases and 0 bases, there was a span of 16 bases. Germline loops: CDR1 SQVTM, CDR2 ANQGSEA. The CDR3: CSALRDTLSYNEQFF. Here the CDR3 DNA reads TGCAGCGCTCTCCGGGACACGCTCTCCTACAATGAGCAGTTCTTC.

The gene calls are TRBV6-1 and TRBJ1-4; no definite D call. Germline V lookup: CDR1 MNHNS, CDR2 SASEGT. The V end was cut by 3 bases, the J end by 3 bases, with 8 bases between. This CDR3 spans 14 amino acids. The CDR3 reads CASSEAWSNEKLFF. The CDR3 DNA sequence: TGTGCCAGCAGTGAGGCTTGGTCTAATGAAAAACTGTTTTTT.

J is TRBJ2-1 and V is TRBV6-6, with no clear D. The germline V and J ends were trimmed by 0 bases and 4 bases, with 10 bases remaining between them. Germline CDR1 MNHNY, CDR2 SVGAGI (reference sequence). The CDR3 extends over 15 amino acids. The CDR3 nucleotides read TGTGCCAGCAGTTACTCGAAGCAGGATTACAATGAGCAGTTCTTC. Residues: CASSYSKQDYNEQFF.

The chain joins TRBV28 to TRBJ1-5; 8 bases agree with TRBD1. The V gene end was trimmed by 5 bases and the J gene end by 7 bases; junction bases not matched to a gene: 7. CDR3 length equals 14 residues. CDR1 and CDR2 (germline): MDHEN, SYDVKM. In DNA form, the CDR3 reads TGTGCCAGCAGTATTCCCGGACAGGGCCAGCCCCAGCATTTT. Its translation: CASSIPGQGQPQHF.

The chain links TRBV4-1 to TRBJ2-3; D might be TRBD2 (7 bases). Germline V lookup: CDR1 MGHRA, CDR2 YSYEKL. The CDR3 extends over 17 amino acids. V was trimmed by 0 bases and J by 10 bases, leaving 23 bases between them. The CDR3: CASSQDFGGGSGASQYF. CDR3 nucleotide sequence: TGCGCCAGCAGCCAAGACTTCGGGGGCGGGAGCGGCGCGTCGCAGTATTTT.

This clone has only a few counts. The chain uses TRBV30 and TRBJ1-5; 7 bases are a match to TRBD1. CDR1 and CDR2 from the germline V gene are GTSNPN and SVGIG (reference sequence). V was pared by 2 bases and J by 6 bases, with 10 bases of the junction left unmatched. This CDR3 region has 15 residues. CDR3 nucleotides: TGTGCCTGGAGTACGGGGGAGAGGGGGCGTCAGCCCCAGCATTTT. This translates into CAWSTGERGRQPQHF.

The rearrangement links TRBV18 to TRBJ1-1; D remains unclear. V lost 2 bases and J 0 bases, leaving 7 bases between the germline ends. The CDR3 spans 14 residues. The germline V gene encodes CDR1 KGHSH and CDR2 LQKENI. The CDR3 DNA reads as TGTGCCAGCTCACCAGGCGGGATGAACACTGAAGCTTTCTTT. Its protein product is CASSPGGMNTEAFF.

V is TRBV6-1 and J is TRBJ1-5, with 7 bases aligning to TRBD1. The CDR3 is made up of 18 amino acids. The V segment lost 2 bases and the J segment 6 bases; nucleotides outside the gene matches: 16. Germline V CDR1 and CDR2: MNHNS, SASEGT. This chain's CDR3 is CASSELTGAAVEGQPQHF. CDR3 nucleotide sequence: TGTGCCAGCAGTGAATTAACAGGGGCCGCCGTAGAGGGTCAGCCCCAGCATTTT.

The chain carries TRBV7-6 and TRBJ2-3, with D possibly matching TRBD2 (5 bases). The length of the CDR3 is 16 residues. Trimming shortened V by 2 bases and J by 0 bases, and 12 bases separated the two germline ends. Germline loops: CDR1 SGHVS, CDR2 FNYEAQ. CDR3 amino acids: CASSLRETGSTDTQYF. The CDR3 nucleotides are TGTGCCAGCAGCTTAAGGGAGACGGGGAGCACAGATACGCAGTATTTT.

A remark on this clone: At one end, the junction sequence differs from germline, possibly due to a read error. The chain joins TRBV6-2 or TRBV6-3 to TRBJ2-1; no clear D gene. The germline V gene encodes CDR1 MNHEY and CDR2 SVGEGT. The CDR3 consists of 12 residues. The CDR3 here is CASSGNDRTALF. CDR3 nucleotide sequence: TGTGCCAGCAGTGGTAATGACCGCACAGCTCTCTTC.

CDR3 region: CASSEEYGETQYF. As DNA, the CDR3 is TGTGCCAGCAGTGAAGAGTACGGAGAGACCCAGTACTTC. V usage is TRBV6-1 and J usage is TRBJ2-5; D is uncertain. The CDR3 is made up of 13 amino acids. Germline CDR1 reads MNHNS; CDR2 reads SASEGT. Between the trimmed V and J ends, which lost 1 base and 4 bases, there was a span of 7 bases.

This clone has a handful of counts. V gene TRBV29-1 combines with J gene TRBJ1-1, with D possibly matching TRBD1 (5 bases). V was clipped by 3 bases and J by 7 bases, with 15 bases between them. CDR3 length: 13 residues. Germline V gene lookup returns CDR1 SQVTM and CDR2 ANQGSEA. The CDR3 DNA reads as TGCAGCGTTGAGATTCAGGGTCTGGGTGAAGCTTTCTTT. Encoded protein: CSVEIQGLGEAFF.

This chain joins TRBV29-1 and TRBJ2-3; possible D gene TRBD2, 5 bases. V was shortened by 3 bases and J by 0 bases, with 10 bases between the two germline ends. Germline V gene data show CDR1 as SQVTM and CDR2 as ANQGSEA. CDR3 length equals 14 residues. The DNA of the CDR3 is TGCAGCGTTGACGGGGTCGGCAGCACAGATACGCAGTATTTT. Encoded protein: CSVDGVGSTDTQYF.

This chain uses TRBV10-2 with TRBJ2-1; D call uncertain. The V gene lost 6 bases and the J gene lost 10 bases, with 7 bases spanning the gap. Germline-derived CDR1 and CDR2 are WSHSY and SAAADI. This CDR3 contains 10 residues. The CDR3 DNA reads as TGCGCCAGCAGGGGCAACGAGCAGTTCTTC. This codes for CASRGNEQFF.

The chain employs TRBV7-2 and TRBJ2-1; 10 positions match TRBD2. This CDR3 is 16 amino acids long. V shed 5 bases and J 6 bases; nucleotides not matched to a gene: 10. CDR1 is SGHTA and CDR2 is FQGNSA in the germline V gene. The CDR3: CASSGFPGLASNEQFF. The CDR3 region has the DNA TGTGCCAGCAGCGGTTTTCCGGGACTAGCGTCCAATGAGCAGTTCTTC.

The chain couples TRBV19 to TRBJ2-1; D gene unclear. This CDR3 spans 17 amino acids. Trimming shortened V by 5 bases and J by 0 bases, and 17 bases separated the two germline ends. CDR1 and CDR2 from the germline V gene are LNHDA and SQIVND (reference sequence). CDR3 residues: CASSGGRGTRSYNEQFF. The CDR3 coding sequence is TGTGCCAGTAGTGGTGGAAGAGGAACCCGCTCCTACAATGAGCAGTTCTTC.

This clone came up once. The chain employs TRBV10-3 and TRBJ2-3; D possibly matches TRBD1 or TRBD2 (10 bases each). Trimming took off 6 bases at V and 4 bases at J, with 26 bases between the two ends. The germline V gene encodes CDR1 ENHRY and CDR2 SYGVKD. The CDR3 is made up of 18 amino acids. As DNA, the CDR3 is TGTGCCATCAGAGGACAGGGGGTGAGCGGGAGGGCATCAGATACGCAGTATTTT. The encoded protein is CAIRGQGVSGRASDTQYF.

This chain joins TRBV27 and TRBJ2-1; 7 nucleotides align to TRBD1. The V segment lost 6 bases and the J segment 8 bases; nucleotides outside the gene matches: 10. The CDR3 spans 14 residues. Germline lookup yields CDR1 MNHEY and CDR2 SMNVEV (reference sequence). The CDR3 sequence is CASSDRAPWDEQFF. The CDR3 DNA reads TGTGCCAGCAGCGACAGGGCTCCCTGGGATGAGCAGTTCTTC.

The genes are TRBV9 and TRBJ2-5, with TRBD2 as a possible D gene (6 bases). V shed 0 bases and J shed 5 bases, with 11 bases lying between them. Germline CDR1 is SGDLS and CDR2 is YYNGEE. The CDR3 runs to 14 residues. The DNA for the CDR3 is TGTGCCAGCAGCGTAGGCGGCGGGACGGAGACCCAGTACTTC. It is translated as CASSVGGGTETQYF.

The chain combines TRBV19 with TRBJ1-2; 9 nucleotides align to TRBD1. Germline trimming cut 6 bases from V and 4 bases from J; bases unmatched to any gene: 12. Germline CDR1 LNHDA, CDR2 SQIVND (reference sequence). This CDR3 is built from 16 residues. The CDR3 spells CASSPPGTGLTYGYTF. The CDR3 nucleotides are TGTGCCAGTAGCCCGCCCGGGACAGGGCTTACCTATGGCTACACCTTC. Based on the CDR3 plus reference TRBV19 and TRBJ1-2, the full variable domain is DGGITQSPKYLFRKEGQNVTLSCEQNLNHDAMYWYRQDPGQGLRLIYYSQIVNDFQKGDIAEGYSVSREKKESFPLTVTSAQKNPTAFYLCASSPPGTGLTYGYTFGSGTRLTVV.

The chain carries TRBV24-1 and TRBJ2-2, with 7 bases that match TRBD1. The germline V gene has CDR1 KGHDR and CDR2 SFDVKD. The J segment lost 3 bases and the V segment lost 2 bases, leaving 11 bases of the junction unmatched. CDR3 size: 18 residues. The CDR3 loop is CATSDSSLDRWDTGELFF. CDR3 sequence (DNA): TGTGCCACCAGTGATTCCTCCCTGGACAGGTGGGACACCGGGGAGCTGTTTTTT.

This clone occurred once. The CDR3 loop is CASSQQVKETQYF. CDR3 nucleotides: TGCGCCAGCAGTCAACAGGTCAAAGAGACCCAGTACTTC. The chain employs TRBV23-1 and TRBJ2-5; D is uncertain. TRBV23-1 is identified as an open reading frame with a role that is uncertain. The V gene lost 2 bases and the J gene lost 3 bases, with 7 bases spanning the gap. The CDR3 covers 13 residues.

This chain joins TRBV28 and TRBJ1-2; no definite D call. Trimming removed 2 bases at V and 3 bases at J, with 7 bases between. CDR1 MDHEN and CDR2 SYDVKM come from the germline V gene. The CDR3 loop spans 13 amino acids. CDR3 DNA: TGTGCCAGCAGTTTAGTGGGAGACTATGGCTACACCTTC. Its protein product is CASSLVGDYGYTF.